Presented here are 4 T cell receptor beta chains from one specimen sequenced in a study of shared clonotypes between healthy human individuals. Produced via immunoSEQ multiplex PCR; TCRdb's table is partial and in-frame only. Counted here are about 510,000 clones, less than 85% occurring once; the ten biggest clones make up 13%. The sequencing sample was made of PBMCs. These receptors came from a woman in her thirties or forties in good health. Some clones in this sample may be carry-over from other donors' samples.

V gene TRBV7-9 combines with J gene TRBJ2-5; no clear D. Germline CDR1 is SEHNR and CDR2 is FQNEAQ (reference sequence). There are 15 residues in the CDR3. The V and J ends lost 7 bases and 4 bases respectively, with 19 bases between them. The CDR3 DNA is TGTGCCAGCACCCGGCTCCTAAATAACTTAGAGACCCAGTACTTC. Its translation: CASTRLLNNLETQYF.

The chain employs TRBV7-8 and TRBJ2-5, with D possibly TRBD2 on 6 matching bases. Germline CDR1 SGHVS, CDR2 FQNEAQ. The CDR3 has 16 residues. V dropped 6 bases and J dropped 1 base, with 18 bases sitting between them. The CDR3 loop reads CASSTTRQGGQETQYF. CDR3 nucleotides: TGTGCCAGCAGTACTACCCGTCAGGGAGGCCAAGAGACCCAGTACTTC.

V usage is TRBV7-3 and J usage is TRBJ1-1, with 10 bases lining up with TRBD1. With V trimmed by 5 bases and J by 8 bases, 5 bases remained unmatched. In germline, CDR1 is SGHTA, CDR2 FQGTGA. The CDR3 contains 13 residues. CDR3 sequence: CASSRTGGSEAFF. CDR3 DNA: TGTGCCAGCAGCCGGACAGGGGGTAGCGAAGCTTTCTTT.

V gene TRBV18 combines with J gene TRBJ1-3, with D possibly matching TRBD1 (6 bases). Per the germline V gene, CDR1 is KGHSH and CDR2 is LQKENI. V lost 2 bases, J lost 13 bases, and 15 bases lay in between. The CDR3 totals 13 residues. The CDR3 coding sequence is TGTGCCAGCTCACCAAGTCAGGGGACTGAGATATATTTT. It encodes CASSPSQGTEIYF.